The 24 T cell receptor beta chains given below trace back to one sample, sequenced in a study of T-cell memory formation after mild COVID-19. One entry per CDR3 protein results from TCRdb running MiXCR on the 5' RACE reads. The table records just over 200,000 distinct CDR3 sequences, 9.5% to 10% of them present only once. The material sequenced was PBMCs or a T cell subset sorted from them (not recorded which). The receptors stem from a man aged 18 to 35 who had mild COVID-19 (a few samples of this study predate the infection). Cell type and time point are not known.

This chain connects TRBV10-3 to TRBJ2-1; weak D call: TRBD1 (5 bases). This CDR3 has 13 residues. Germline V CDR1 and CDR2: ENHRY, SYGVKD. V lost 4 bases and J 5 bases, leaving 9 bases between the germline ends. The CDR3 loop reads CAISADINNEQFF. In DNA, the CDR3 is TGTGCCATCAGTGCGGACATTAACAATGAGCAGTTCTTC.

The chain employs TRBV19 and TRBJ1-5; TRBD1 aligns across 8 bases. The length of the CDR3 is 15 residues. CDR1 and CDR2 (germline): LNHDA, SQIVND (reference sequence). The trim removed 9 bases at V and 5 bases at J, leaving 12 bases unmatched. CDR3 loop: CASRTGSFVDQPQHF. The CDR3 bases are TGTGCCAGCCGGACAGGGAGTTTTGTCGATCAGCCCCAGCATTTT.

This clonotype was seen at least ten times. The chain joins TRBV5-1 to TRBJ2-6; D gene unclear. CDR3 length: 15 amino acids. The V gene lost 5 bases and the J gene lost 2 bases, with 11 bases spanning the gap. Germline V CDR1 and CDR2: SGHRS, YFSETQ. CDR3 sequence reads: CASSPVRAGANVLTF. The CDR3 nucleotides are TGCGCCAGCAGTCCTGTAAGGGCTGGGGCCAACGTCCTGACTTTC.

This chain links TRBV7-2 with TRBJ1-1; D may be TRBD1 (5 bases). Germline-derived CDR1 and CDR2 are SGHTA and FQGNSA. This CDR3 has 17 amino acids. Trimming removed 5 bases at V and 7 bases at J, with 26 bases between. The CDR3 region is CASSRPAQSGGGGEAFF. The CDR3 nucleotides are TGTGCCAGCAGCCGCCCGGCCCAGAGCGGGGGGGGAGGTGAAGCTTTCTTT.

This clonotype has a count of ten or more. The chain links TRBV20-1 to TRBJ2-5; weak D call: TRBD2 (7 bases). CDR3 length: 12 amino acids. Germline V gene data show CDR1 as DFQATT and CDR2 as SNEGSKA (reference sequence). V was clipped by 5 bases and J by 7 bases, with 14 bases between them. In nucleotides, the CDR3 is TGCAGTGCTCTCCGGGGGGCAGCGACCCAGTACTTC. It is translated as CSALRGAATQYF.

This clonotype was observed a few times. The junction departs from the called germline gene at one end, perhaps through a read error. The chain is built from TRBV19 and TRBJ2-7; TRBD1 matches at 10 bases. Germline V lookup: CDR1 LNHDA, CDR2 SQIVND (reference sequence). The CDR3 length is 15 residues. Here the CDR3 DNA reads TGTGCCAGTAGTCTAGACAGGGGGCAGACCTACGAGCAGTACTTC. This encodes CASSLDRGQTYEQYF.

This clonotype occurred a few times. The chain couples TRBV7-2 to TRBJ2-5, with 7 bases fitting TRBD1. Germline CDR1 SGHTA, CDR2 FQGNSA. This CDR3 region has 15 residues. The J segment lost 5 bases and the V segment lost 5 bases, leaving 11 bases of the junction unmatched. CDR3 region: CASSLTGTVGETQYF. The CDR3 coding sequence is TGTGCCAGCAGCCTGACAGGGACGGTCGGGGAGACCCAGTACTTC.

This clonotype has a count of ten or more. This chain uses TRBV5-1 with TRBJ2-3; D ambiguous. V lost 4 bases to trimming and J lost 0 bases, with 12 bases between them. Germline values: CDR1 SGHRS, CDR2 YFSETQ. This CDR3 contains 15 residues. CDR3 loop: CASSDTSTSTDTQYF. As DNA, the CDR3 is TGCGCCAGCAGCGACACGTCGACCAGCACAGATACGCAGTATTTT.

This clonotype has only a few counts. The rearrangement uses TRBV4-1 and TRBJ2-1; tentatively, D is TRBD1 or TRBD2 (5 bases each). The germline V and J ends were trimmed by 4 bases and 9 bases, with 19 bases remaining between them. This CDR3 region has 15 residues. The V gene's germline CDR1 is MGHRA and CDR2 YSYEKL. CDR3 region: CASSPHGASRLEQFF. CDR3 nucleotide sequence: TGCGCCAGCAGCCCCCACGGGGCCAGCCGCCTTGAGCAGTTCTTC.

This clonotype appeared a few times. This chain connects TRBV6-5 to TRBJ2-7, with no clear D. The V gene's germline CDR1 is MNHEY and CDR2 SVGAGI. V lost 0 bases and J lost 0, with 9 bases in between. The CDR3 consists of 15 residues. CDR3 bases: TGTGCCAGCAGTTACTCTGCCGCGCACTCCTACGAGCAGTACTTC. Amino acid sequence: CASSYSAAHSYEQYF.

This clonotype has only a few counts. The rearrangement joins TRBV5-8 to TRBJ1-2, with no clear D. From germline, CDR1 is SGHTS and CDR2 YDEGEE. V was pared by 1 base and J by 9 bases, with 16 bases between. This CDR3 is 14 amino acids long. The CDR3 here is CASSLQVTAMRYTF. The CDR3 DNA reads TGTGCCAGCAGCTTGCAGGTTACGGCTATGCGCTACACCTTC.

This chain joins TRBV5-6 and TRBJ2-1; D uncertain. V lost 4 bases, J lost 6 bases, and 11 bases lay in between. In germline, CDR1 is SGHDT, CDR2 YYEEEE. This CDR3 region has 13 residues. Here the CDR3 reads CASSLRPSNEQFF. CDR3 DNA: TGTGCCAGCAGCCTGAGACCCTCCAATGAGCAGTTCTTC.

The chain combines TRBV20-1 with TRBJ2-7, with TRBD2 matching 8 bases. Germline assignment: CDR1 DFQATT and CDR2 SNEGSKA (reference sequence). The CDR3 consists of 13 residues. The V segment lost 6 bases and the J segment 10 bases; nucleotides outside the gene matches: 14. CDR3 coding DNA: TGCAGTGCAATCGAGACTAGCGCCCTGTATCAGTACTTC. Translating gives CSAIETSALYQYF.

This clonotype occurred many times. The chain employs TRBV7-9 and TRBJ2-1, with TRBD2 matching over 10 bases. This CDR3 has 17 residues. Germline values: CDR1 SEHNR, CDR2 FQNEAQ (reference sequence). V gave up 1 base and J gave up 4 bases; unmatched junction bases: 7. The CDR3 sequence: CASSLGVSSGGYNEQFF. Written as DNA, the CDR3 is TGTGCCAGCAGCTTAGGAGTTTCTAGCGGGGGATACAATGAGCAGTTCTTC. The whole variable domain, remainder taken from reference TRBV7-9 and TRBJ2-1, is DTGVSQNPRHKITKRGQNVTFRCDPISEHNRLYWYRQTLGQGPEFLTYFQNEAQLEKSRLLSDRFSAERPKGSFSTLEIQRTEQGDSAMYLCASSLGVSSGGYNEQFFGPGTRLTVL.

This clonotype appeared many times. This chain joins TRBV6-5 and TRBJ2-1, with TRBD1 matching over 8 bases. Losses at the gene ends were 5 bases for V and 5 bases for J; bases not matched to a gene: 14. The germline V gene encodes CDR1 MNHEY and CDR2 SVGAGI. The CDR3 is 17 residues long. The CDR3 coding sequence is TGTGCCAGCAGTACCACCTCTGGACAGGGCACCCACAATGAGCAGTTCTTC. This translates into CASSTTSGQGTHNEQFF.

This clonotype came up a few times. This chain's CDR3 is CASSSRPEGAHTDTQYF. The CDR3 coding sequence is TGTGCCAGCAGCTCCCGCCCGGAGGGGGCTCACACAGATACGCAGTATTTT. This chain uses TRBV13 with TRBJ2-3; tentative D call: TRBD1 (7 bases). Germline V lookup: CDR1 PRHDT, CDR2 FYEKMQ (reference sequence). V lost 4 bases and J 2 bases, leaving 19 bases between the germline ends. The CDR3 extends over 17 amino acids. The full variable domain, rest sourced from reference TRBV13 and TRBJ2-3, is AAGVIQSPRHLIKEKRETATLKCYPIPRHDTVYWYQQGPGQDPQFLISFYEKMQSDKGSIPDRFSAQQFSDYHSELNMSSLELGDSALYFCASSSRPEGAHTDTQYFGPGTRLTVL.

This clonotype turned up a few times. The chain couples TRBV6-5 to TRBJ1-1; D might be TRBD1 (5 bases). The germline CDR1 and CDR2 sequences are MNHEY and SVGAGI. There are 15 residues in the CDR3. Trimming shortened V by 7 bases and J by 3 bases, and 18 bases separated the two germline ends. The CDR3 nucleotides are TGTGCCAGCATGGGCCAGGGAGGTGGGGACACTGAAGCTTTCTTT. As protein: CASMGQGGGDTEAFF.

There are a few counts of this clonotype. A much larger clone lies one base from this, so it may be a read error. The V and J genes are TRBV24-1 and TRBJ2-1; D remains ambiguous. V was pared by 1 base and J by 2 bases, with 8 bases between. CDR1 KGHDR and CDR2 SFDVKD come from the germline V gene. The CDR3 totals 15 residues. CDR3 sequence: CATSDFSHPYNEQFF. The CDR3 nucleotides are TGTGCCACCAGTGATTTTAGTCATCCCTACAATGAGCAGTTCTTC.

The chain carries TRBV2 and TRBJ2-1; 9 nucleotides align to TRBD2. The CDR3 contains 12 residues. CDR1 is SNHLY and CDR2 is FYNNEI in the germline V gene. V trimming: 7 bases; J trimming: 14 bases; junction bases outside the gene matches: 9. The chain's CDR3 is CASTQDGTSKFF. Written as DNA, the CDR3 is TGTGCCAGCACCCAAGACGGGACTAGCAAGTTCTTC.

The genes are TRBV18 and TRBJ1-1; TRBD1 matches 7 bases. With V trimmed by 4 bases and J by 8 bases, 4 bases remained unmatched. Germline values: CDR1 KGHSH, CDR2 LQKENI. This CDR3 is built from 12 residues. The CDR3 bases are TGTGCCAGCTCACAGGGACAGTCCGAAGCTTTCTTT. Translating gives CASSQGQSEAFF.

The CDR3 DNA reads as TGTGCCAGCAGACAACGACAGGAGAAGGATACGCAGTATTTT. It yields the protein CASRQRQEKDTQYF. V and J are TRBV6-6 and TRBJ2-3; D possibly corresponds to TRBD1 (6 bases). Trimming pared 6 bases from V and 6 bases from J, leaving 16 bases between. This CDR3 is 14 amino acids long. Germline values: CDR1 MNHNY, CDR2 SVGAGI (reference sequence).

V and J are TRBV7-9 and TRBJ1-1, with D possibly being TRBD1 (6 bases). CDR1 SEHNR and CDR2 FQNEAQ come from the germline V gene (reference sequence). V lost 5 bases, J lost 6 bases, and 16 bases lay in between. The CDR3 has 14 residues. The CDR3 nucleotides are TGTGCCAGCAGCATACAGGGTAATGGTGCTGAAGCTTTCTTT. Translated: CASSIQGNGAEAFF.

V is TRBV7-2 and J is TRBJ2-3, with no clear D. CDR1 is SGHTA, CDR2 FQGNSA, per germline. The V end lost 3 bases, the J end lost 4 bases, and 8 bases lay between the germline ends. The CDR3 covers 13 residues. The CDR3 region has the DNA TGTGCCAGCAGCTTTCGGCCTCCAGATACGCAGTATTTT. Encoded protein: CASSFRPPDTQYF.

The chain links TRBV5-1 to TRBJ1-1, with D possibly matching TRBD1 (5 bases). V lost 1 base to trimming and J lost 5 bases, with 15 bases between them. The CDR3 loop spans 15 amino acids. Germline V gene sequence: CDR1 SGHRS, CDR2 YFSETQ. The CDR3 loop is CASSLLGQSGTEAFF. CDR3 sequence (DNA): TGCGCCAGCAGCTTGTTGGGGCAATCGGGAACTGAAGCTTTCTTT.